What follows are 26 T cell receptor beta chains derived from one specimen sequenced in a study of T cell responses to AZD1222 COVID-19 vaccine. Here immunoSEQ multiplex PCR was the method, and the copy in TCRdb shows in-frame clones only, minus some. The profile shows around 76,000 clones, roughly 84% of them singletons. The material sequenced was peripheral blood, taken on day 0 of AZD1222 vaccination. The receptor set was obtained from an adult in good health.

V gene TRBV28 combines with J gene TRBJ2-7, with D hard to call. Trimming cost V 5 bases and J 7 bases, with 9 bases left between them. The CDR3 is 11 amino acids. Per germline, CDR1 MDHEN and CDR2 SYDVKM. CDR3 sequence (DNA): TGTGCCAGCAGTCTTCTGGAGGAGCAGTACTTC. Its protein is CASSLLEEQYF. The full variable domain, in which reference TRBV28 and TRBJ2-7 provide the parts outside the CDR3, is DVKVTQSSRYLVKRTGEKVFLECVQDMDHENMFWYRQDPGLGLRLIYFSYDVKMKEKGDIPEGYSVSREKKERFSLILESASTNQTSMYLCASSLLEEQYFGPGTRLTVT.

The rearrangement uses TRBV30 and TRBJ1-2, with D perhaps matching TRBD1 (6 bases). Germline V gene data show CDR1 as GTSNPN and CDR2 as SVGIG (reference sequence). V shed 0 bases and J shed 8 bases, with 7 bases lying between them. The CDR3 consists of 11 residues. This CDR3 reads CAWSVGGGYTF. Written as DNA, the CDR3 is TGTGCCTGGAGTGTGGGGGGCGGCTACACCTTC. Full variable domain (remainder filled in from reference TRBV30 and TRBJ1-2): SQTIHQWPATLVQPVGSPLSLECTVEGTSNPNLYWYRQAAGRGLQLLFYSVGIGQISSEVPQNLSASRPQDRQFILSSKKLLLSDSGFYLCAWSVGGGYTFGSGTRLTVV.

J is TRBJ1-1 and V is TRBV7-3; 8 bases align to TRBD1. The CDR3 is made up of 17 amino acids. The germline V gene encodes CDR1 SGHTA and CDR2 FQGTGA. Trimming took 2 bases from V and 5 from J; bases not matched to a gene: 13. CDR3 DNA sequence: TGTGCCAGCAGCTTAGGGGCAGGGGGCGCCTTTTTAACTGAAGCTTTCTTT. Its protein product is CASSLGAGGAFLTEAFF.

This rearrangement joins TRBV18 to TRBJ1-2; D is undetermined. Germline assignment: CDR1 KGHSH and CDR2 LQKENI. CDR3 length: 15 amino acids. V shed 5 bases and J shed 0 bases, with 13 bases lying between them. The CDR3 sequence is CASSVSDSPNYGYTF. In DNA, the CDR3 is TGTGCCAGCTCAGTCTCGGATAGTCCTAACTATGGCTACACCTTC.

V and J are TRBV18 and TRBJ1-2, with unresolved D. Trimming removed 3 bases from V and 8 bases from J, with 16 bases in between. CDR1 and CDR2 (germline): KGHSH, LQKENI. This CDR3 contains 14 residues. The CDR3 reads CASSPKILEQGYTF. The CDR3 DNA follows: TGTGCCAGCTCACCGAAAATCCTTGAGCAGGGCTACACCTTC.

The rearrangement links TRBV2 to TRBJ1-6; D not resolved. The CDR3 sequence is 14 residues long. Germline CDR1 is SNHLY and CDR2 is FYNNEI. V dropped 6 bases and J dropped 7 bases, with 13 bases sitting between them. CDR3: CASRGRGRNSPLHF. In nucleotides, the CDR3 is TGTGCCAGCAGGGGTCGAGGACGGAATTCACCCCTCCACTTT.

The chain joins TRBV30 to TRBJ1-2, with D unresolved. The CDR3 spans 11 residues. V gave up 1 base and J gave up 8 bases, with 8 bases separating them. Germline loops: CDR1 GTSNPN, CDR2 SVGIG (reference sequence). CDR3 sequence: CAWSGFTGYTF. DNA for the CDR3: TGTGCCTGGAGTGGGTTCACAGGCTACACCTTC.

This clone came up once. The rearrangement joins TRBV18 to TRBJ1-4, with no clear D. Germline CDR1 reads KGHSH; CDR2 reads LQKENI. The CDR3 length is 11 residues. Trimming shortened V by 6 bases and J by 5 bases, and 4 bases separated the two germline ends. Here the CDR3 reads CASSRNEKLFF. The CDR3 DNA is TGTGCCAGCTCCCGAAATGAAAAACTGTTTTTT. Full variable domain (remainder filled in from reference TRBV18 and TRBJ1-4): NAGVMQNPRHLVRRRGQEARLRCSPMKGHSHVYWYRQLPEEGLKFMVYLQKENIIDESGMPKERFSAEFPKEGPSILRIQQVVRGDSAAYFCASSRNEKLFFGSGTQLSVL.

V gene TRBV7-2 combines with J gene TRBJ2-7; TRBD2 aligns across 8 bases. The trim removed 1 base at V and 7 bases at J, leaving 9 bases unmatched. Germline V gene lookup returns CDR1 SGHTA and CDR2 FQGNSA. The CDR3 covers 15 residues. DNA for the CDR3: TGTGCCAGCAGCTTAGACGGCGGGGGGCCTAGGGAGCAGTACTTC. This gives the protein CASSLDGGGPREQYF.

The chain uses TRBV5-5 and TRBJ1-1, with unresolved D. This CDR3 has 13 residues. V was cut by 0 bases and J by 4 bases, with 7 bases left in between. The germline V gene has CDR1 SGHKS and CDR2 YYEKEE (reference sequence). CDR3 coding DNA: TGTGCCAGCAGCTTGGGATGGACCACTGAAGCTTTCTTT. This encodes CASSLGWTTEAFF.

The DNA of the CDR3 is TGTGCCAGCAGCACCGACAGCTACACTGAAGCTTTCTTT. Its translation is CASSTDSYTEAFF. V is TRBV9 and J is TRBJ1-1; tentatively, D is TRBD1 (5 bases). Trimming left V 4 bases short and J 3 bases short, with 10 bases between. Germline CDR1 reads SGDLS; CDR2 reads YYNGEE. The CDR3 has 13 amino acids.

This clone showed up just a few times. V and J are TRBV5-4 and TRBJ1-1; maybe TRBD1 (6 bases). The germline V and J ends were trimmed by 4 bases and 1 base, with 26 bases remaining between them. The CDR3 totals 19 residues. CDR1 is SGHNT, CDR2 YYREEE, per germline (reference sequence). The CDR3 bases are TGTGCCAGCAGCGAATTTTGGGGGTTTATCGGGACACCGAACACTGAAGCTTTCTTT. Translating gives CASSEFWGFIGTPNTEAFF.

The J gene is TRBJ1-2, the V gene TRBV19, with 8 bases identical to TRBD1. This CDR3 contains 15 residues. Germline V lookup: CDR1 LNHDA, CDR2 SQIVND (reference sequence). Losses at the gene ends were 6 bases for V and 1 base for J; bases not matched to a gene: 7. For the CDR3, the DNA is TGTGCCAGTAGGACGGACAGGGCATTTAACTATGGCTACACCTTC. Amino acids: CASRTDRAFNYGYTF.

The chain couples TRBV2 to TRBJ1-6; TRBD1 aligns across 8 bases. This CDR3 is built from 17 residues. CDR1 and CDR2 from the germline V gene are SNHLY and FYNNEI. The V gene end was trimmed by 4 bases and the J gene end by 4 bases; junction bases not matched to a gene: 9. The CDR3 DNA is TGTGCCAGCAGTGCCCGGGACAGGACACATTATAATTCACCCCTCCACTTT. Translation: CASSARDRTHYNSPLHF.

V and J are TRBV4-3 and TRBJ2-3, with D perhaps matching TRBD2 (5 bases). The CDR3 is 17 residues long. From germline, CDR1 is LGHNA and CDR2 YSLEER. The V end lost 9 bases, the J end lost 2 bases, and 24 bases lay between the germline ends. The CDR3 DNA is TGCGCCAGTTCCCCTGGCTCTAGCTCCCTATTCACAGATACGCAGTATTTT. Translation gives CASSPGSSSLFTDTQYF.

This clone was seen once. The chain combines TRBV5-6 with TRBJ2-5; tentatively, D is TRBD2 (6 bases). Trimming removed 3 bases from V and 0 bases from J, with 15 bases in between. Germline V gene sequence: CDR1 SGHDT, CDR2 YYEEEE. The CDR3 totals 16 residues. CDR3 region: CASSSASVPYQETQYF. The CDR3 DNA follows: TGTGCCAGCAGCTCTGCTAGCGTCCCATACCAAGAGACCCAGTACTTC. The variable domain in full, completed from reference TRBV5-6 and TRBJ2-5, reads DAGVTQSPTHLIKTRGQQVTLRCSPKSGHDTVSWYQQALGQGPQFIFQYYEEEERQRGNFPDRFSGHQFPNYSSELNVNALLLGDSALYLCASSSASVPYQETQYFGPGTRLLVL.

This rearrangement joins TRBV4-3 to TRBJ1-6; D not resolved. The CDR3 has 12 residues. Trimming removed 1 base at V and 15 bases at J, with 10 bases between. The germline V gene has CDR1 LGHNA and CDR2 YSLEER. The DNA of the CDR3 is TGCGCCAGCAGCCAAGGGCAAAATCGCCTCCACTTT. It yields the protein CASSQGQNRLHF.

This chain uses TRBV19 with TRBJ1-1; a weak D match, TRBD1 (6 bases). The CDR3 runs 16 residues. Trimming left V 1 base short and J 0 bases short, with 12 bases between. Per the germline V gene, CDR1 is LNHDA and CDR2 is SQIVND (reference sequence). The CDR3 region has the DNA TGTGCCAGTAGTATAGTACCGGGACACCTGAACACTGAAGCTTTCTTT. Its protein product is CASSIVPGHLNTEAFF.

This chain connects TRBV11-3 to TRBJ2-1; no clear D. In germline, CDR1 is SGHNT, CDR2 YENEEA. Trimming took 1 base from V and 0 from J, leaving 7 bases between them. The CDR3 sequence is 15 residues long. CDR3 amino acids: CASSLAASSYNEQFF. CDR3 DNA sequence: TGTGCCAGCAGCTTAGCGGCAAGCTCCTACAATGAGCAGTTCTTC. Drawing the rest from reference TRBV11-3 and TRBJ2-1, the complete variable domain is EAGVVQSPRYKIIEKKQPVAFWCNPISGHNTLYWYLQNLGQGPELLIRYENEEAVDDSQLPKDRFSAERLKGVDSTLKIQPAELGDSAVYLCASSLAASSYNEQFFGPGTRLTVL.

The chain carries TRBV18 and TRBJ2-7; maybe TRBD1 (5 bases). Germline CDR1 and CDR2: KGHSH and LQKENI. V lost 2 bases and J 4 bases, leaving 15 bases between the germline ends. The CDR3 length is 15 residues. The chain's CDR3 is CASSPFDSEPYEQYF. CDR3 bases: TGTGCCAGCTCACCATTCGACAGCGAACCTTACGAGCAGTACTTC. The whole variable domain, remainder taken from reference TRBV18 and TRBJ2-7, is NAGVMQNPRHLVRRRGQEARLRCSPMKGHSHVYWYRQLPEEGLKFMVYLQKENIIDESGMPKERFSAEFPKEGPSILRIQQVVRGDSAAYFCASSPFDSEPYEQYFGPGTRLTVT.

In its sample, this clone was seen many times. V usage is TRBV15 and J usage is TRBJ1-5; the match to TRBD1 covers 8 bases. From germline, CDR1 is LNHNV and CDR2 YYDKDF (reference sequence). There are 15 residues in the CDR3. V was clipped by 2 bases and J by 7 bases; unmatched bases: 7. This chain's CDR3 is CATSRQGAVSQPQHF. In DNA, the CDR3 is TGTGCCACCAGCAGACAGGGGGCAGTTTCGCAGCCCCAGCATTTT.

This chain links TRBV5-1 with TRBJ2-2; 9 bases line up with TRBD1. Germline CDR1 and CDR2: SGHRS and YFSETQ. After removal of 5 bases from V and 4 bases from J, the junction contained 9 bases not matched to a gene. The length of the CDR3 is 16 residues. For the CDR3, the DNA is TGCGCCAGCAGACCCCCGGGACAGGGAGTCACCGGGGAGCTGTTTTTT. Translated: CASRPPGQGVTGELFF.

J is TRBJ1-6 and V is TRBV14, with no clear D. Germline V gene sequence: CDR1 SGHDN, CDR2 FVKESK. Between the trimmed V and J ends, which lost 4 bases and 14 bases, there was a span of 15 bases. The CDR3 is 13 residues long. The chain's CDR3 is CASSLYTEGTLHF. DNA for the CDR3: TGTGCCAGCAGCCTCTACACGGAAGGGACCCTCCACTTT.

This rearrangement joins TRBV28 to TRBJ1-6; D not certain. Germline CDR1 and CDR2: MDHEN and SYDVKM. V dropped 3 bases and J dropped 7 bases, with 10 bases sitting between them. The CDR3 has 14 amino acids. The CDR3: CASSLAAENSPLHF. Written as DNA, the CDR3 is TGTGCCAGCAGTTTGGCAGCAGAGAATTCACCCCTCCACTTT.

The V call is TRBV19, the J call TRBJ1-2, with 8 bases that match TRBD1. Germline V gene lookup returns CDR1 LNHDA and CDR2 SQIVND (reference sequence). J gave up 7 bases and V 7 bases, and 11 bases lay outside the gene matches. The CDR3 totals 14 residues. For the CDR3, the DNA is TGTGCCAGTACCCCTGGCCAGGGGGCAATTGGCTACACCTTC. This codes for CASTPGQGAIGYTF.

J is TRBJ1-6 and V is TRBV28; 8 nucleotides match TRBD1. Germline CDR1 and CDR2: MDHEN and SYDVKM. The CDR3 is made up of 15 amino acids. Trimming at V came to 2 bases and at J to 5 bases, leaving 2 bases not matched to a gene. The CDR3 DNA sequence: TGTGCCAGCAGTTTAGGGGACAGGAATAATTCACCCCTCCACTTT. Amino acid sequence: CASSLGDRNNSPLHF.